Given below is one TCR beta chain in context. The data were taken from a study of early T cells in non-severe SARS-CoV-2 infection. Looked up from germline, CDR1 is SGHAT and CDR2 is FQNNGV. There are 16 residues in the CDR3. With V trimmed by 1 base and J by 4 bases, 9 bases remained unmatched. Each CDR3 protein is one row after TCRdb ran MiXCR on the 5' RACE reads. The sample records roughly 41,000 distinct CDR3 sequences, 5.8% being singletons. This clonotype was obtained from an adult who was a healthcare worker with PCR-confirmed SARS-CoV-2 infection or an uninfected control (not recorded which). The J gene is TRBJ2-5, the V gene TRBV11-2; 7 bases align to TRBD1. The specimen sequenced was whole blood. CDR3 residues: CASSLAFTGARETQYF. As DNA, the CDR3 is TGTGCCAGCAGCTTAGCATTCACAGGGGCCCGAGAGACCCAGTACTTC.